This is a list of T cell receptor beta chains from one sample in a study of beta chain features in type 1 diabetes. Data came from immunoSEQ multiplex PCR; TCRdb stores just in-frame clones and leaves some out. The sample records about half a million clones, about an eighth being singletons. The sample comprised naive CD4+ T cells from blood. All receptors derive from a woman younger than 35 in good health. CDR3s include the opening cysteine and the closing phenylalanine or tryptophan. D genes are given only for firm matches. Not every row has a clone size; where given, it reads once, few, many or a size class.

D gene: TRBD1
V gene: TRBV5-6
J gene: TRBJ1-5
clone size: many
CDR3 protein: CASSLRTGGPRPQHF
CDR3 DNA: TGTGCCAGCAGCTTGCGGACAGGAGGACCAAGGCCCCAGCATTTT

D gene: TRBD1
V gene: TRBV11-3
J gene: TRBJ1-2
clone size: few
CDR3 protein: CASSFAYGQDGYTF
CDR3 DNA: TGTGCCAGCAGCTTCGCCTATGGACAGGATGGCTACACCTTC

D gene: .
V gene: TRBV28
J gene: TRBJ2-4
clone size: few
CDR3 protein: CASSLFRDPNIQYF
CDR3 DNA: TGTGCCAGCAGTTTGTTCCGTGACCCAAACATTCAGTACTTC

D gene: .
V gene: TRBV11-2
J gene: TRBJ2-5
clone size: .
CDR3 protein: CASSGRFRGIQETQYF
CDR3 DNA: TGTGCCAGCAGCGGACGGTTCAGGGGCATCCAAGAGACCCAGTACTTC

D gene: TRBD2
V gene: TRBV18
J gene: TRBJ2-1
clone size: .
CDR3 protein: CASSPPDRGGREQFF
CDR3 DNA: TGTGCCAGCTCACCACCTGATCGGGGGGGACGAGAGCAGTTCTTC

D gene: TRBD1
V gene: TRBV5-1
J gene: TRBJ2-3
clone size: .
CDR3 protein: CASSSQTGNTDTQYF
CDR3 DNA: TGCGCCAGCAGCTCCCAGACAGGGAACACAGATACGCAGTATTTT

D gene: .
V gene: TRBV18
J gene: TRBJ2-1
clone size: few
CDR3 protein: CASSPGTYEQFF
CDR3 DNA: TGTGCCAGCTCACCTGGGACATATGAGCAGTTCTTC

D gene: TRBD2
V gene: TRBV5-1
J gene: TRBJ2-1
clone size: few
CDR3 protein: CASSTLAGGSYNEQFF
CDR3 DNA: TGCGCCAGCAGCACACTAGCGGGAGGGTCCTACAATGAGCAGTTCTTC

D gene: .
V gene: TRBV2
J gene: TRBJ1-2
clone size: .
CDR3 protein: CASSEASPYGYTF
CDR3 DNA: TGTGCCAGCAGTGAAGCTTCACCCTATGGCTACACCTTC

D gene: .
V gene: TRBV10-3
J gene: TRBJ1-2
clone size: .
CDR3 protein: CAIREGRATNYGYTF
CDR3 DNA: TGTGCCATCAGGGAAGGACGGGCAACTAACTATGGCTACACCTTC

D gene: .
V gene: TRBV29-1
J gene: TRBJ2-3
clone size: .
CDR3 protein: CSVRGVGDTQYF
CDR3 DNA: TGCAGCGTTCGCGGTGTGGGAGATACGCAGTATTTT

D gene: .
V gene: TRBV19
J gene: TRBJ2-1
clone size: .
CDR3 protein: CASSHRDGNEQFF
CDR3 DNA: TGTGCCAGTAGTCACCGGGACGGGAATGAGCAGTTCTTC

D gene: TRBD2
V gene: TRBV11-1
J gene: TRBJ2-7
clone size: .
CDR3 protein: CASSRRGTSGYSYEQYF
CDR3 DNA: TGTGCCAGCAGCAGAAGAGGGACTAGCGGGTACTCCTACGAGCAGTACTTC

D gene: .
V gene: TRBV4-3
J gene: TRBJ2-3
clone size: few
CDR3 protein: CASSQGGEDTQYF
CDR3 DNA: TGCGCCAGCAGCCAAGGAGGGGAAGATACGCAGTATTTT

D gene: .
V gene: TRBV27
J gene: TRBJ1-2
clone size: .
CDR3 protein: CASSPRASYGYTF
CDR3 DNA: TGTGCCAGCAGTCCACGAGCGAGCTATGGCTACACCTTC

D gene: TRBD2
V gene: TRBV4-2
J gene: TRBJ2-3
clone size: few
CDR3 protein: CASSLVERGGGTDTQYF
CDR3 DNA: TGTGCCAGCAGCCTGGTCGAGCGGGGGGGTGGCACAGATACGCAGTATTTT

D gene: TRBD1
V gene: TRBV4-1
J gene: TRBJ1-1
clone size: .
CDR3 protein: CASSQAGRGKRNTEAFF
CDR3 DNA: TGCGCCAGCAGCCAAGCGGGCAGGGGGAAGAGAAACACTGAAGCTTTCTTT

D gene: TRBD1
V gene: TRBV2
J gene: TRBJ2-3
clone size: .
CDR3 protein: CASKTSQGADTQYF
CDR3 DNA: TGTGCCAGCAAGACTTCCCAGGGGGCAGATACGCAGTATTTT

D gene: .
V gene: TRBV29-1
J gene: TRBJ1-2
clone size: few
CDR3 protein: CSVIGAEYGYTF
CDR3 DNA: TGCAGCGTGATAGGGGCGGAGTATGGCTACACCTTC

D gene: .
V gene: TRBV29-1
J gene: TRBJ2-3
clone size: few
CDR3 protein: CSVKGGPDTQYF
CDR3 DNA: TGCAGCGTTAAGGGAGGTCCAGATACGCAGTATTTT

D gene: .
V gene: TRBV27
J gene: TRBJ2-3
clone size: few
CDR3 protein: CASSTDSNTDTQYF
CDR3 DNA: TGTGCCAGCAGTACCGACTCGAACACAGATACGCAGTATTTT

D gene: TRBD2
V gene: TRBV2
J gene: TRBJ2-1
clone size: few
CDR3 protein: CASSDHASGSWNEQFF
CDR3 DNA: TGTGCCAGCAGTGACCATGCTAGCGGGAGTTGGAATGAGCAGTTCTTC

D gene: .
V gene: TRBV2
J gene: TRBJ1-1
clone size: .
CDR3 protein: CASSAQQGGFTEAFF
CDR3 DNA: TGTGCCAGCAGTGCCCAACAAGGCGGTTTCACTGAAGCTTTCTTT

D gene: .
V gene: TRBV6-1
J gene: TRBJ2-3
clone size: few
CDR3 protein: CASSENSLRRDQEYF
CDR3 DNA: TGTGCCAGCAGTGAAAATTCCTTACGGCGTGACCAGGAGTATTTT

D gene: TRBD1
V gene: TRBV6-6
J gene: TRBJ1-5
clone size: .
CDR3 protein: CASRSPGQGAKQPQHF
CDR3 DNA: TGTGCCAGCAGGTCGCCGGGACAGGGGGCAAAGCAGCCCCAGCATTTT

D gene: TRBD2
V gene: TRBV7-2
J gene: TRBJ2-1
clone size: few
CDR3 protein: CASSPRESGAYNEQFF
CDR3 DNA: TGTGCCAGCAGCCCGCGGGAGTCTGGAGCCTACAATGAGCAGTTCTTC

D gene: TRBD2
V gene: TRBV5-1
J gene: TRBJ2-5
clone size: once
CDR3 protein: CASSWPLLADQETQYF
CDR3 DNA: TGCGCCAGCAGCTGGCCGCTACTAGCGGACCAAGAGACCCAGTACTTC

D gene: .
V gene: TRBV5-1
J gene: TRBJ1-1
clone size: .
CDR3 protein: CASRGVSEAFF
CDR3 DNA: TGCGCCAGTAGAGGTGTTTCTGAAGCTTTCTTT

D gene: .
V gene: TRBV6-5
J gene: TRBJ2-7
clone size: .
CDR3 protein: CASRRLGTEQYF
CDR3 DNA: TGTGCCAGCAGGCGACTTGGGACCGAGCAGTACTTC

D gene: TRBD2
V gene: TRBV2
J gene: TRBJ2-3
clone size: .
CDR3 protein: CASRDSGDTQYF
CDR3 DNA: TGTGCCAGCAGAGATAGCGGGGATACGCAGTATTTT

D gene: .
V gene: TRBV4-3
J gene: TRBJ2-1
clone size: few
CDR3 protein: CASSPSLNRFNEQFF
CDR3 DNA: TGCGCCAGCAGCCCTAGTTTGAATAGGTTCAATGAGCAGTTCTTC

D gene: .
V gene: TRBV29-1
J gene: TRBJ1-3
clone size: .
CDR3 protein: CSVEKGLSGNTIYF
CDR3 DNA: TGCAGCGTTGAAAAGGGCCTCTCTGGAAACACCATATATTTT

D gene: .
V gene: TRBV29-1
J gene: TRBJ2-5
clone size: .
CDR3 protein: CSVEYGSVKETQYF
CDR3 DNA: TGCAGCGTTGAGTACGGCAGCGTTAAAGAGACCCAGTACTTC

D gene: .
V gene: TRBV6-5
J gene: TRBJ1-1
clone size: few
CDR3 protein: CASSYPPTRNTEAFF
CDR3 DNA: TGTGCCAGCAGTTACCCCCCTACTCGGAACACTGAAGCTTTCTTT

D gene: .
V gene: TRBV7-9
J gene: TRBJ2-1
clone size: few
CDR3 protein: CASSSAWTSSQFF
CDR3 DNA: TGTGCCAGCAGCTCGGCCTGGACGAGTTCGCAGTTCTTC

D gene: TRBD1
V gene: TRBV5-1
J gene: TRBJ2-5
clone size: few
CDR3 protein: CASSFTTGSEETQYF
CDR3 DNA: TGCGCCAGCAGCTTCACGACAGGGTCCGAAGAGACCCAGTACTTC

D gene: .
V gene: TRBV7-2
J gene: TRBJ2-7
clone size: .
CDR3 protein: CASSSRLGGEQYF
CDR3 DNA: TGTGCCAGCAGCTCGAGGCTCGGCGGCGAGCAGTACTTC

D gene: .
V gene: TRBV6-5
J gene: TRBJ1-2
clone size: few
CDR3 protein: CASSSVPYGYTF
CDR3 DNA: TGTGCCAGCAGTTCCGTCCCCTATGGCTACACCTTC

D gene: .
V gene: TRBV9
J gene: TRBJ2-1
clone size: .
CDR3 protein: CASSVGSGSANEQFF
CDR3 DNA: TGTGCCAGCAGCGTAGGGTCAGGATCGGCCAATGAGCAGTTCTTC

D gene: .
V gene: TRBV30
J gene: TRBJ1-2
clone size: .
CDR3 protein: CAWNQGSNYGYTF
CDR3 DNA: TGTGCCTGGAACCAGGGCTCTAACTATGGCTACACCTTC

D gene: TRBD1
V gene: TRBV6-6
J gene: TRBJ2-7
clone size: .
CDR3 protein: CASIPKQGADEQYF
CDR3 DNA: TGTGCCAGCATCCCAAAACAGGGGGCCGACGAGCAGTACTTC

D gene: TRBD1
V gene: TRBV6-5
J gene: TRBJ1-1
clone size: .
CDR3 protein: CASSYWAGGDTEAFF
CDR3 DNA: TGTGCCAGCAGTTACTGGGCAGGGGGCGACACTGAAGCTTTCTTT

D gene: TRBD2
V gene: TRBV7-2
J gene: TRBJ2-1
clone size: few
CDR3 protein: CASSLVGVAGERFF
CDR3 DNA: TGTGCCAGCAGCTTAGTTGGGGTAGCGGGAGAGAGGTTCTTC

D gene: .
V gene: TRBV14
J gene: TRBJ1-2
clone size: few
CDR3 protein: CASSHPAGFNYGYTF
CDR3 DNA: TGTGCCAGCAGCCACCCTGCTGGTTTCAACTATGGCTACACCTTC

D gene: TRBD2
V gene: TRBV7-3
J gene: TRBJ2-3
clone size: few
CDR3 protein: CASSSPGIAGGPTDTQYF
CDR3 DNA: TGTGCCAGCAGCTCCCCGGGGATAGCGGGAGGGCCCACAGATACGCAGTATTTT

D gene: TRBD1
V gene: TRBV6-5
J gene: TRBJ1-1
clone size: few
CDR3 protein: CASSLQGGTEAFF
CDR3 DNA: TGTGCCAGCAGTCTACAGGGGGGCACTGAAGCTTTCTTT

D gene: TRBD2
V gene: TRBV11-2
J gene: TRBJ2-3
clone size: few
CDR3 protein: CASSLLAGDTQYF
CDR3 DNA: TGTGCCAGCAGTTTGCTAGCGGGAGATACGCAGTATTTT

D gene: TRBD1
V gene: TRBV7-2
J gene: TRBJ2-2
clone size: .
CDR3 protein: CASSFWPDRGLIGELFF
CDR3 DNA: TGTGCCAGCAGCTTTTGGCCGGACAGGGGATTAATCGGGGAGCTGTTTTTT